Sequencing of this TCR beta chain was carried out in a study of shared clonotypes between healthy human individuals. Study details: Participating donors consisted of a couple of women and a few men aged 18 to 49. Study findings and constraints: Among four donors, roughly 5% of naive CD4 clonotypes were found in common. Unshared clonotypes carried lower generation probabilities than those common to all four donors.

About this clone itself: Its target is not known.

Positively selected for CCR7, the CD45RO-negative cells used as naive CD8 cells excluded terminally differentiated effector memory CD45RA+ cells. Over several immunoSEQ plates, each subset's genomic DNA was distributed in even portions. The data were produced by immunoSEQ multiplex PCR, yet TCRdb's version contains in-frame clones alone and is incomplete. The sample has under 1 million clones; 90% to 98% are singletons. Looked up from germline, CDR1 is KGHSH and CDR2 is LQKENI. V was clipped by 1 base and J by 2 bases, with 10 bases between them. CDR3 size: 15 residues. The chain recombines TRBV18 with TRBJ2-3; D might be TRBD1 or TRBD2, each matching 5 bases. The TCR comes from a man aged 25-45 years in good health. Sequencing was carried out using naive CD8+ T cells sorted from blood. This chain's CDR3 is CASSPLRGDTDTQYF. As DNA, the CDR3 is TGTGCCAGCTCACCACTTCGAGGGGACACAGATACGCAGTATTTT.